The 13 T cell receptor beta chains reported below all come from one sample, sequenced in a study of human T cells and chemical hapten exposure. TCRdb reanalysed the RACE reads using MiXCR and keeps one entry per CDR3 protein. This table has about 42,000 distinct CDR3 sequences, about 8.9% appearing once. This sample's time point: patch test 2, 6 weeks after DPC sensitization. Treatment noted: therapeutic diphenylcyclopropenone sensitization with weekly scalp DPC. This specimen consisted of whole blood, obtained in connection with sensitization to the hapten diphenylcyclopropenone (DPC). The receptor source for this set is a woman in her thirties or forties with alopecia areata. Some clones in this sample may be carry-over from other donors' samples.

In this sample, this clonotype turned up many times. This chain links TRBV11-2 with TRBJ1-1; 7 nucleotides match TRBD1. Germline V gives CDR1 SGHAT, CDR2 FQNNGV. This CDR3 contains 14 residues. V trimming: 3 bases; J trimming: 4 bases; junction bases outside the gene matches: 5. In DNA, the CDR3 is TGTGCCAGCAGCTTTCGGACAGGCGGCACTGAAGCTTTCTTT. Residues: CASSFRTGGTEAFF.

This clonotype has at least ten counts. This chain links TRBV7-6 with TRBJ2-3; D not resolved. V was clipped by 1 base and J by 5 bases, with 13 bases between them. This CDR3 contains 15 residues. The germline gives CDR1 SGHVS, CDR2 FNYEAQ. DNA for the CDR3: TGTGCCAGCAGCTTAGAAGCCTTTTCAGAAGATACGCAGTATTTT. Its protein product is CASSLEAFSEDTQYF.

This clonotype was recorded a few times. This chain links TRBV29-1 with TRBJ2-1; 7 nucleotides agree with TRBD1. Germline V gene sequence: CDR1 SQVTM, CDR2 ANQGSEA. The CDR3 is 14 amino acids. With V trimmed by 1 base and J by 8 bases, 8 bases remained unmatched. The CDR3 here is CSVEGQGKVDEQFF. CDR3 bases: TGCAGCGTTGAAGGACAGGGTAAAGTCGATGAGCAGTTCTTC.

There are many counts of this clonotype. V gene TRBV30 combines with J gene TRBJ1-4, with 7 bases aligning to TRBD1. Trimming at V came to 2 bases and at J to 6 bases, leaving 6 bases not matched to a gene. This CDR3 comprises 14 residues. The V gene's germline CDR1 is GTSNPN and CDR2 SVGIG (reference sequence). The CDR3 here is CAWSTPDRDEKLFF. CDR3 DNA: TGTGCCTGGAGTACCCCCGACAGGGATGAAAAACTGTTTTTT.

Ten or more counts support this clonotype. The chain employs TRBV11-2 and TRBJ1-2, with no clear D. This CDR3 has 14 amino acids. Germline lookup yields CDR1 SGHAT and CDR2 FQNNGV. V was trimmed by 6 bases and J by 2 bases, leaving 13 bases between them. In nucleotides, the CDR3 is TGTGCCAGCAGTGCCGGCGTCAGAAACTATGGCTACACCTTC. Translating gives CASSAGVRNYGYTF.

This clonotype has a count of ten or more. The chain uses TRBV20-1 and TRBJ1-6, with TRBD1 as a possible D gene (6 bases). Germline V gives CDR1 DFQATT, CDR2 SNEGSKA (reference sequence). V lost 5 bases and J 6 bases, leaving 11 bases between the germline ends. CDR3 length: 13 residues. The CDR3 spells CSAALDSNSPLHF. The CDR3 coding sequence is TGCAGTGCTGCCTTGGACAGTAATTCACCCCTCCACTTT.

The sample holds many counts of this clonotype. This chain connects TRBV20-1 to TRBJ1-5; 8 bases line up with TRBD1. Germline-derived CDR1 and CDR2 are DFQATT and SNEGSKA (reference sequence). After removal of 0 bases from V and 1 base from J, the junction contained 17 bases not matched to a gene. CDR3 size: 20 residues. CDR3 in amino acids: CSARDLSRGQVFSSNQPQHF. CDR3 nucleotide sequence: TGCAGTGCTAGAGATCTTTCAAGGGGACAGGTCTTTTCGAGCAATCAGCCCCAGCATTTT.

This clonotype was counted between two and nine times. The rearrangement uses TRBV2 and TRBJ2-3; D is ambiguous. The CDR3 loop spans 12 amino acids. Germline V CDR1 and CDR2: SNHLY, FYNNEI. V lost 6 bases and J 3 bases, leaving 7 bases between the germline ends. The CDR3 protein is CASRSVTDTQYF. The DNA of the CDR3 is TGTGCCAGCAGATCAGTTACAGATACGCAGTATTTT.

This clonotype came up many times. V gene TRBV19 combines with J gene TRBJ1-5; the D is unclear. CDR3 length: 13 residues. Germline V gives CDR1 LNHDA, CDR2 SQIVND (reference sequence). Deletions cut 10 bases from V and 0 bases from J, with 10 bases between. The CDR3 DNA reads as TGTGCCACTCAGGAGGGTAGCAATCAGCCCCAGCATTTT. Translation gives CATQEGSNQPQHF.

The chain joins TRBV4-1 to TRBJ1-2; D remains unclear. V was pared by 4 bases and J by 6 bases, with 15 bases between. The CDR3 contains 14 residues. Germline-derived CDR1 and CDR2 are MGHRA and YSYEKL. The CDR3 DNA reads as TGCGCCAGCAGCCGCGCCGGGGTGGCGGATGGCTACACCTTC. This gives the protein CASSRAGVADGYTF.

This clonotype was observed at least ten times. The chain uses TRBV23-1 and TRBJ1-1, with D perhaps matching TRBD1 (6 bases). TRBV23-1 is designated an ORF whose function remains uncertain. The length of the CDR3 is 17 residues. V dropped 0 bases and J dropped 3 bases, with 17 bases sitting between them. This CDR3 is CASSQSLGGGRDTEAFF. CDR3 DNA: TGCGCCAGCAGTCAATCTCTAGGGGGAGGCCGGGACACTGAAGCTTTCTTT.

V gene TRBV20-1 combines with J gene TRBJ1-6; 8 bases are a match to TRBD1. The V and J ends lost 6 bases and 3 bases, in that order; junction bases with no gene match: 7. Germline assignment: CDR1 DFQATT and CDR2 SNEGSKA (reference sequence). This CDR3 contains 15 residues. The DNA for the CDR3 is TGCAGTGCCGACTCGACAGGGGACTATAATTCACCCCTCCACTTT. Translated: CSADSTGDYNSPLHF.

This clonotype was observed at least ten times. This sequence joins TRBV7-6 and TRBJ1-1, with 10 bases aligning to TRBD1. This CDR3 is 15 amino acids long. Per germline, CDR1 SGHVS and CDR2 FNYEAQ. Unmatched junction bases numbered 2, after V lost 3 bases and J lost 1 base. The CDR3: CASSLTGGANTEAFF. In nucleotides, the CDR3 is TGTGCCAGCAGCTTGACAGGGGGCGCGAACACTGAAGCTTTCTTT.